The 20 T cell receptor beta chains reported below all come from one sample, sequenced in a study of cytomegalovirus exposure and HLA in healthy donors. 13 Jbeta primers and 60 Vbeta primers were used for the PCR. Sequencing used immunoSEQ multiplex PCR; TCRdb keeps in-frame clones, though not all of them. The profile shows approximately 120,000 clones, approximately 85% of them singletons. Sequences were obtained from PBMCs. These receptors were collected from a woman in her twenties or thirties in good health and CMV-seropositive.

The chain uses TRBV7-9 and TRBJ1-1, with D hard to call. V lost 1 base and J 2 bases, leaving 8 bases between the germline ends. Germline values: CDR1 SEHNR, CDR2 FQNEAQ (reference sequence). The CDR3 has 14 residues. DNA for the CDR3: TGTGCCAGCAGCTTAGTACAACCTAACACTGAAGCTTTCTTT. Translated: CASSLVQPNTEAFF.

The CDR3 is CASSKLAEGPISYNEQFF. DNA of the CDR3: TGCGCCAGCAGCAAACTAGCGGAGGGCCCCATCTCCTACAATGAGCAGTTCTTC. The chain uses TRBV5-1 and TRBJ2-1, with 8 bases fitting TRBD2. The V segment lost 4 bases and the J segment 0 bases; nucleotides outside the gene matches: 12. This CDR3 has 18 amino acids. Germline V gives CDR1 SGHRS, CDR2 YFSETQ.

The chain carries TRBV5-1 and TRBJ2-1; 8 nucleotides line up with TRBD1. CDR1 SGHRS and CDR2 YFSETQ come from the germline V gene. The CDR3 totals 15 residues. Trimming took 7 bases from V and 1 from J; bases not matched to a gene: 7. The chain's CDR3 is CASFTTGGSYNEQFF. The CDR3, as DNA: TGCGCCAGCTTCACAACAGGGGGTTCCTACAATGAGCAGTTCTTC.

The chain couples TRBV19 to TRBJ1-5; D unresolved. This CDR3 contains 15 residues. Germline loops: CDR1 LNHDA, CDR2 SQIVND (reference sequence). V was pared by 6 bases and J by 0 bases, with 12 bases between. The CDR3 spells CASRELGISNQPQHF. The CDR3 DNA reads as TGTGCCAGTAGGGAGCTCGGGATTAGCAATCAGCCCCAGCATTTT.

The CDR3 DNA sequence: TGCGCCAGCAGCCGTTTACAGGGTAGGGCAGATACGCAGTATTTT. Its protein product is CASSRLQGRADTQYF. This sequence joins TRBV5-1 and TRBJ2-3; D may be TRBD1 (6 bases). The V and J ends lost 4 bases and 4 bases respectively, with 16 bases between them. Germline CDR1 SGHRS, CDR2 YFSETQ. The CDR3 totals 15 residues.

This rearrangement joins TRBV5-4 to TRBJ1-2; 7 nucleotides align to TRBD1. Germline V gene sequence: CDR1 SGHNT, CDR2 YYREEE (reference sequence). The V segment lost 3 bases and the J segment 4 bases; nucleotides outside the gene matches: 6. This CDR3 region has 14 residues. The CDR3 DNA is TGTGCCAGCAGCTACGGACAGGAAAGCTATGGCTACACCTTC. Its translation: CASSYGQESYGYTF.

V gene TRBV5-6 combines with J gene TRBJ1-3; TRBD1 aligns across 7 bases. Germline V gene lookup returns CDR1 SGHDT and CDR2 YYEEEE. The CDR3 is made up of 13 amino acids. V lost 0 bases, J lost 15 bases, and 9 bases stayed unmatched. As DNA, the CDR3 is TGTGCCAGCAGCTTGGGCTCAACAGGGGAAGGATATTTT. Amino acids: CASSLGSTGEGYF.

This clone was found once. CDR3 sequence reads: CASSQEGQGNSPLHF. For the CDR3, the DNA is TGTGCCAGCAGCCAAGAGGGACAGGGAAATTCACCCCTCCACTTT. The genes are TRBV4-2 and TRBJ1-6; 9 bases align to TRBD1. Germline V lookup: CDR1 LGHNA, CDR2 YNFKEQ. With 0 bases clipped from V and 7 bases from J, the junction kept 1 base outside the gene matches. The CDR3 consists of 15 residues.

The chain joins TRBV6-6 to TRBJ2-1; TRBD2 is a possible D gene (5 bases). V was cut by 5 bases and J by 5 bases, with 19 bases left in between. This CDR3 comprises 16 residues. Germline V gene sequence: CDR1 MNHNY, CDR2 SVGAGI (reference sequence). In DNA form, the CDR3 reads TGTGCCAGCAGTCCCCCACGCGGCAGGAGGAACAATGAGCAGTTCTTC. This codes for CASSPPRGRRNNEQFF.

CDR3 residues: CASSQGEGLTYNEQFF. Written as DNA, the CDR3 is TGCGCCAGCAGCCAAGGAGAGGGTCTAACCTACAATGAGCAGTTCTTC. This chain uses TRBV4-1 with TRBJ2-1; a weak D match, TRBD2 (5 bases). The CDR3 runs to 16 residues. V lost 1 base to trimming and J lost 2 bases, with 12 bases between them. In germline, CDR1 is MGHRA, CDR2 YSYEKL.

This clone was detected a few times. V and J are TRBV2 and TRBJ1-6; D might be TRBD1 (5 bases). The CDR3 runs to 14 residues. The germline V and J ends were trimmed by 6 bases and 7 bases, with 13 bases remaining between them. Germline CDR1 SNHLY, CDR2 FYNNEI. The CDR3 is CASRATVRNSPLHF. CDR3 in DNA: TGTGCCAGCAGGGCGACAGTAAGAAATTCACCCCTCCACTTT.

This clone showed up just once. The V call is TRBV7-3, the J call TRBJ2-3; maybe TRBD2 (6 bases). Germline CDR1 is SGHTA and CDR2 is FQGTGA. This CDR3 spans 15 amino acids. With 2 bases removed from V and 5 bases from J, the gap between germline ends came to 14 bases. CDR3 nucleotides: TGTGCCAGCAGCTTAGGGGGGACTTCCCTAGATACGCAGTATTTT. Amino acid sequence: CASSLGGTSLDTQYF.

This clone appeared once. The chain carries TRBV28 and TRBJ2-6, with 7 bases lining up with TRBD1. The CDR3 runs 18 residues. V shed 5 bases and J 0 bases; nucleotides not matched to a gene: 10. The germline gives CDR1 MDHEN, CDR2 SYDVKM. The CDR3 here is CASSPPTGTRSGANVLTF. The CDR3 nucleotides are TGTGCCAGCAGTCCACCGACAGGGACCCGCTCTGGGGCCAACGTCCTGACTTTC.

This clone was picked up one time. The chain couples TRBV5-4 to TRBJ2-5; 9 bases fit TRBD2. Germline CDR1 SGHNT, CDR2 YYREEE (reference sequence). The CDR3 is made up of 16 amino acids. Germline trimming cut 5 bases from V and 2 bases from J; bases unmatched to any gene: 10. CDR3 bases: TGTGCCAGCAGTTCCGGGACTAGCAGATTTCAAGAGACCCAGTACTTC. Its translation: CASSSGTSRFQETQYF.

The genes are TRBV5-1 and TRBJ1-1, with D unresolved. V was clipped by 0 bases and J by 4 bases, with 19 bases between them. CDR3 length equals 17 residues. Looked up from germline, CDR1 is SGHRS and CDR2 is YFSETQ. CDR3 DNA sequence: TGCGCCAGCAGCTTGGCGGTCGGGGTGGGGATGGCCACTGAAGCTTTCTTT. Translation: CASSLAVGVGMATEAFF.

The rearrangement uses TRBV27 and TRBJ1-4, with no clear D. Germline CDR1 reads MNHEY; CDR2 reads SMNVEV (reference sequence). Trimming took off 4 bases at V and 5 bases at J, with 8 bases between the two ends. The CDR3 has 13 residues. CDR3 amino acids: CASSSWANEKLFF. Written as DNA, the CDR3 is TGTGCCAGCAGTTCCTGGGCCAATGAAAAACTGTTTTTT.

This chain links TRBV4-1 with TRBJ2-1, with 8 nucleotides matching TRBD2. The germline CDR1 and CDR2 sequences are MGHRA and YSYEKL. The CDR3 spans 17 residues. The V segment lost 0 bases and the J segment 5 bases; nucleotides outside the gene matches: 9. CDR3: CASSQEDPGLVDNEQFF. In DNA form, the CDR3 reads TGCGCCAGCAGCCAAGAGGATCCGGGACTAGTAGACAATGAGCAGTTCTTC.

Written as DNA, the CDR3 is TGTGCCAGCAGCCAATGGACAGTGCTAAAAACTGAAGCTTTCTTT. Translated: CASSQWTVLKTEAFF. The genes are TRBV14 and TRBJ1-1; D may be TRBD1 (6 bases). There are 15 residues in the CDR3. CDR1 and CDR2 (germline): SGHDN, FVKESK. V gave up 2 bases and J gave up 5 bases, with 15 bases separating them.

Only one count was recorded for this clone. The rearrangement uses TRBV6-5 and TRBJ2-5, with 9 bases that match TRBD2. Looked up from germline, CDR1 is MNHEY and CDR2 is SVGAGI. The CDR3 consists of 14 residues. V trimming: 2 bases; J trimming: 3 bases; junction bases outside the gene matches: 1. In DNA, the CDR3 is TGTGCCAGCAGTTACCGCGGGAGGGAAGAGACCCAGTACTTC. Amino acids: CASSYRGREETQYF.

This clone was seen a handful of times. This chain uses TRBV19 with TRBJ2-6; possibly TRBD1 for D (6 bases). The V gene lost 5 bases and the J gene lost 0 bases, with 20 bases spanning the gap. Germline-derived CDR1 and CDR2 are LNHDA and SQIVND (reference sequence). The CDR3 consists of 19 residues. The CDR3 region is CASSAPPGHLRSGANVLTF. CDR3 nucleotides: TGTGCCAGTAGTGCCCCCCCGGGACACCTCCGCTCTGGGGCCAACGTCCTGACTTTC.